These 27 T cell receptor beta chains originate from one sample sequenced in a study of blood T cell repertoires in COVID-19. Produced via immunoSEQ multiplex PCR; TCRdb's table is partial and in-frame only. The sample holds roughly 170,000 clones, about nine tenths seen once. The sample taken for sequencing was peripheral blood. These receptors came from a man between 65 and 85 years old with active or convalescent COVID-19.

J is TRBJ1-1 and V is TRBV19; D ambiguous. Per the germline V gene, CDR1 is LNHDA and CDR2 is SQIVND (reference sequence). Trimming cost V 5 bases and J 11 bases, with 18 bases left between them. This CDR3 region has 13 residues. CDR3 region: CASSAGIGKRAFF. DNA for the CDR3: TGTGCCAGTAGTGCGGGCATCGGCAAGCGGGCTTTCTTT.

This clone was detected once. The chain is built from TRBV7-2 and TRBJ2-7; 11 nucleotides agree with TRBD1. This CDR3 has 16 residues. Unmatched junction bases numbered 8, after V lost 3 bases and J lost 4 bases. Looked up from germline, CDR1 is SGHTA and CDR2 is FQGNSA. The CDR3, as DNA: TGTGCCAGCAGCTTTAACATGGGGACAGGGGGATACGAGCAGTACTTC. It yields the protein CASSFNMGTGGYEQYF.

This CDR3 reads CASSSSTGRNEKLFF. DNA for the CDR3: TGTGCCAGCAGCTCTTCGACAGGACGGAATGAAAAACTGTTTTTT. V gene TRBV7-7 combines with J gene TRBJ1-4; D might be TRBD1 (6 bases). CDR3 length: 15 amino acids. CDR1 is SSHAT, CDR2 FNYEAQ, per germline (reference sequence). V was clipped by 4 bases and J by 5 bases, with 14 bases between them.

The V gene is TRBV5-1, the J gene TRBJ1-1; no reliable D call. There are 14 residues in the CDR3. Per the germline V gene, CDR1 is SGHRS and CDR2 is YFSETQ. Trimming left V 2 bases short and J 4 bases short, with 12 bases between. This chain's CDR3 is CASSFDGGGTEAFF. The CDR3 coding sequence is TGCGCCAGCAGCTTCGACGGAGGCGGCACTGAAGCTTTCTTT.

In nucleotides, the CDR3 is TGCGCCAGCAGCCAAGGATCACCAGGGACAGAAGCTAACTATGGCTACACCTTC. Translation: CASSQGSPGTEANYGYTF. The rearrangement uses TRBV4-3 and TRBJ1-2; 7 nucleotides agree with TRBD1. Germline V gene sequence: CDR1 LGHNA, CDR2 YSLEER. The CDR3 consists of 18 residues. V trimming: 1 base; J trimming: 0 bases; junction bases outside the gene matches: 11.

V and J are TRBV7-6 and TRBJ2-2, with 8 bases lining up with TRBD2. The germline CDR1 and CDR2 sequences are SGHVS and FNYEAQ. V lost 6 bases and J lost 7; bases outside the gene matches: 10. CDR3 length: 15 residues. The CDR3: CASSKSGSRIGELFF. The CDR3 bases are TGTGCCAGCAGTAAAAGCGGGAGTAGGATCGGGGAGCTGTTTTTT.

Here the CDR3 reads CASSIVGTGGWNEQFF. The CDR3 nucleotides are TGTGCCAGTAGTATAGTAGGAACAGGGGGCTGGAATGAGCAGTTCTTC. The chain links TRBV19 to TRBJ2-1; TRBD1 matches 9 bases. Germline V gene sequence: CDR1 LNHDA, CDR2 SQIVND (reference sequence). With 1 base clipped from V and 7 bases from J, the junction kept 8 bases outside the gene matches. The CDR3 length is 16 residues.

This clone has only a few counts. The gene calls are TRBV29-1 and TRBJ1-2; D is perhaps TRBD1 (6 bases). This CDR3 spans 15 amino acids. Trimming shortened V by 5 bases and J by 4 bases, and 20 bases separated the two germline ends. Germline CDR1 SQVTM, CDR2 ANQGSEA. The CDR3 sequence is CSVQERHRAPYGYTF. DNA of the CDR3: TGCAGCGTTCAGGAGCGCCACAGGGCCCCCTATGGCTACACCTTC.

The genes are TRBV7-2 and TRBJ1-1; a possible D gene is TRBD1 (5 bases). V lost 4 bases and J lost 3, with 12 bases in between. This CDR3 has 14 residues. Germline CDR1 SGHTA, CDR2 FQGNSA. The CDR3 DNA follows: TGTGCCAGCAGCTCGGGGGGATCGGACACTGAAGCTTTCTTT. Amino acids: CASSSGGSDTEAFF. The full variable domain, its missing parts supplied by reference TRBV7-2 and TRBJ1-1, is GAGVSQSPSNKVTEKGKDVELRCDPISGHTALYWYRQSLGQGLEFLIYFQGNSAPDKSGLPSDRFSAERTGGSVSTLTIQRTQQEDSAVYLCASSSGGSDTEAFFGQGTRLTVV.

The chain couples TRBV3-1 (or the pseudogene TRBV3-2) to TRBJ2-2; 7 bases line up with TRBD1. CDR3 size: 14 residues. V dropped 3 bases and J dropped 4; count of bases not matched to a gene: 2. CDR1 LGHDT and CDR2 YNNKEL come from the germline V gene (reference sequence). CDR3 nucleotide sequence: TGTGCCAGCAGCCAGCAGGGGGTCACCGGGGAGCTGTTTTTT. Its protein product is CASSQQGVTGELFF.

The rearrangement links TRBV28 to TRBJ2-7; D remains ambiguous. Trimming shortened V by 6 bases and J by 0 bases, and 18 bases separated the two germline ends. This CDR3 has 16 amino acids. The germline gives CDR1 MDHEN, CDR2 SYDVKM. The chain's CDR3 is CASSPTVFSSSYEQYF. The DNA for the CDR3 is TGTGCCAGCAGCCCAACAGTCTTCTCGAGCTCCTACGAGCAGTACTTC.

The chain employs TRBV5-8 and TRBJ1-5; D is possibly TRBD1 (6 bases). CDR1 is SGHTS and CDR2 is YDEGEE in the germline V gene. V was clipped by 7 bases and J by 2 bases, with 16 bases between them. The CDR3 spans 15 residues. The CDR3 DNA reads TGTGCCAGCGGCTCCGGTCAGGGGCGCAATCAGCCCCAGCATTTT. Translated: CASGSGQGRNQPQHF. Complete variable domain (other parts from reference TRBV5-8 and TRBJ1-5): EAGVTQSPTHLIKTRGQQATLRCSPISGHTSVYWYQQALGLGLQFLLWYDEGEERNRGNFPPRFSGRQFPNYSSELNVNALELEDSALYLCASGSGQGRNQPQHFGDGTRLSIL.

The chain carries TRBV6-5 and TRBJ1-3; perhaps TRBD1 as D (5 bases). Trimming took 0 bases from V and 4 from J, leaving 13 bases between them. Germline-derived CDR1 and CDR2 are MNHEY and SVGAGI. CDR3 size: 16 residues. CDR3: CASSYSPGNWGNTIYF. The DNA for the CDR3 is TGTGCCAGCAGTTACTCCCCAGGGAATTGGGGAAACACCATATATTTT.

V and J are TRBV10-3 and TRBJ2-7, with 8 bases lining up with TRBD2. Unmatched junction bases numbered 11, after V lost 7 bases and J lost 6 bases. The CDR3 has 14 amino acids. Germline values: CDR1 ENHRY, CDR2 SYGVKD. The CDR3 DNA is TGTGCCATCACCGGACTAGCAGGAGAGGGCGAGCAGTACTTC. Protein product: CAITGLAGEGEQYF.

V and J are TRBV2 and TRBJ2-5, with a tentative D call TRBD2 (5 bases). The CDR3 length is 15 residues. With 5 bases removed from V and 7 bases from J, the gap between germline ends came to 20 bases. Per the germline V gene, CDR1 is SNHLY and CDR2 is FYNNEI. CDR3 sequence reads: CASSPGGQAGRTQYF. In nucleotides, the CDR3 is TGTGCCAGCAGTCCAGGAGGCCAGGCCGGTAGGACCCAGTACTTC.

This clone was seen ten or more times. V usage is TRBV29-1 and J usage is TRBJ2-1, with D possibly matching TRBD2 (6 bases). This CDR3 contains 14 residues. Germline V gene lookup returns CDR1 SQVTM and CDR2 ANQGSEA. Trimming took off 4 bases at V and 5 bases at J, with 15 bases between the two ends. The CDR3 DNA reads TGCAGCGTTGGTGGGCCGGGGAGGAACAATGAGCAGTTCTTC. Its protein is CSVGGPGRNNEQFF.

With regard to this clone: In the same sample, other DNA sequences code for this CDR3. The chain employs TRBV5-1 and TRBJ2-1; TRBD2 aligns across 11 bases. Germline V gives CDR1 SGHRS, CDR2 YFSETQ. After removal of 3 bases from V and 3 bases from J, the junction contained 2 bases not matched to a gene. The CDR3 extends over 15 amino acids. The CDR3 loop is CASSSGTSGYNEQFF. Here the CDR3 DNA reads TGCGCCAGCAGCTCGGGGACTAGCGGCTACAATGAGCAGTTCTTC. The complete variable domain, with remaining parts taken from reference TRBV5-1 and TRBJ2-1, reads KAGVTQTPRYLIKTRGQQVTLSCSPISGHRSVSWYQQTPGQGLQFLFEYFSETQRNKGNFPGRFSGRQFSNSRSEMNVSTLELGDSALYLCASSSGTSGYNEQFFGPGTRLTVL.

The CDR3 DNA reads TGCGCCAGCAGCCAATTTGGGACAGGGAGCAATGCAGAAAAACTGTTTTTT. Translated, it gives CASSQFGTGSNAEKLFF. V and J are TRBV4-3 and TRBJ1-4; TRBD1 aligns across 9 bases. Germline V lookup: CDR1 LGHNA, CDR2 YSLEER. This CDR3 spans 17 amino acids. With V trimmed by 2 bases and J by 8 bases, 12 bases remained unmatched.

The CDR3 DNA follows: TGTGCCAGCAAGACAGGGGTGTCCCAAGCGAACACTGAAGCTTTCTTT. The encoded protein is CASKTGVSQANTEAFF. This chain uses TRBV2 with TRBJ1-1; 8 bases are a match to TRBD1. Germline trimming cut 7 bases from V and 1 base from J; bases unmatched to any gene: 11. CDR1 is SNHLY, CDR2 FYNNEI, per germline. CDR3 size: 16 residues.

This clone turned up a few times. This sequence joins TRBV5-6 and TRBJ1-6; D is undetermined. Trimming took off 2 bases at V and 8 bases at J, with 14 bases between the two ends. CDR1 and CDR2 (germline): SGHDT, YYEEEE. The CDR3 is 15 amino acids. CDR3 residues: CASSFLPREDSPLHF. In DNA form, the CDR3 reads TGTGCCAGCAGCTTCTTGCCCCGTGAGGATTCACCCCTCCACTTT.

V usage is TRBV2 and J usage is TRBJ1-5; D not certain. The CDR3 length is 17 residues. V shed 5 bases and J shed 5 bases, with 22 bases lying between them. Germline-derived CDR1 and CDR2 are SNHLY and FYNNEI. CDR3 DNA: TGTGCCAGCAGTTCCATGACGGGAGGCCCGCGACATCAGCCCCAGCATTTT. Its protein is CASSSMTGGPRHQPQHF.

This chain connects TRBV7-9 to TRBJ1-4; 9 bases match TRBD1. This CDR3 spans 14 amino acids. Germline lookup yields CDR1 SEHNR and CDR2 FQNEAQ (reference sequence). Germline trimming cut 3 bases from V and 7 bases from J; bases unmatched to any gene: 3. CDR3 nucleotides: TGTGCCAGCAGCTTGGGGACAGGGTCTGAAAAACTGTTTTTT. It translates to CASSLGTGSEKLFF.

The chain's CDR3 is CASSFRQDIAKNIQYF. The CDR3 nucleotides read TGTGCCAGCAGCTTTCGGCAGGATATAGCCAAAAACATTCAGTACTTC. V and J are TRBV5-6 and TRBJ2-4; D is unclear. Trimming left V 2 bases short and J 0 bases short, with 12 bases between. CDR1 is SGHDT and CDR2 is YYEEEE in the germline V gene. This CDR3 region has 16 residues.

V usage is TRBV27 and J usage is TRBJ2-1; 7 bases map to TRBD1. V gave up 10 bases and J gave up 10 bases; unmatched junction bases: 16. Germline CDR1 and CDR2: MNHEY and SMNVEV (reference sequence). CDR3 length equals 14 residues. Here the CDR3 DNA reads TGTGCCACCAGGGGGATGGGGCTAAAAAAGGAGCAGTTCTTC. Translation: CATRGMGLKKEQFF.

A single count supports this clone. The gene calls are TRBV9 and TRBJ2-2; TRBD2 is a possible D gene (6 bases). The germline CDR1 and CDR2 sequences are SGDLS and YYNGEE. The CDR3 covers 15 residues. V shed 3 bases and J shed 4 bases, with 13 bases lying between them. The CDR3 sequence is CASSAQLATTGELFF. In DNA, the CDR3 is TGTGCCAGCAGCGCACAGCTAGCGACCACCGGGGAGCTGTTTTTT. The variable domain in full, with the rest retrieved from reference TRBV9 and TRBJ2-2, is DSGVTQTPKHLITATGQRVTLRCSPRSGDLSVYWYQQSLDQGLQFLIQYYNGEERAKGNILERFSAQQFPDLHSELNLSSLELGDSALYFCASSAQLATTGELFFGEGSRLTVL.

The chain links TRBV14 to TRBJ2-7; tentatively, D is TRBD2 (5 bases). This CDR3 is 17 amino acids long. V lost 0 bases to trimming and J lost 0 bases, with 15 bases between them. The V gene's germline CDR1 is SGHDN and CDR2 FVKESK. CDR3: CASSQDGRRRSSYEQYF. The CDR3 region has the DNA TGTGCCAGCAGCCAAGATGGTCGGCGGAGGAGCTCCTACGAGCAGTACTTC.

The V gene is TRBV18, the J gene TRBJ2-6; TRBD1 aligns across 7 bases. The CDR3 is 20 residues long. Unmatched junction bases numbered 11, after V lost 0 bases and J lost 0 bases. Germline CDR1 and CDR2: KGHSH and LQKENI. The CDR3 DNA is TGTGCCAGCTCACCACCGCTCCGACAGGGCCCGAGCTCTGGGGCCAACGTCCTGACTTTC. It specifies CASSPPLRQGPSSGANVLTF.